This T cell receptor beta chain is from a study of cytomegalovirus exposure and HLA in healthy donors. Study-level information: Early released data had about 80 million unique TCRs, all coming from HLA-typed donors.

The donors were healthy bone marrow donors. In the case of this clone: What it recognizes is unknown.

The ends lost 5 bases at V and 5 bases at J; junction bases unmatched: 4. The CDR3 is 13 amino acids. CDR1 and CDR2 from the germline V gene are MNHEY and SVGAGI. Primers included in the PCR were 60 Vbeta and 13 Jbeta primers. The assay was immunoSEQ multiplex PCR, and TCRdb's table has in-frame clones only and misses some. The sample holds about 200,000 clones, around 80% seen once. Study outcomes and limitations: A later analysis linked a missense DCLRE1C variant to TCR beta V- and J-gene trimming. Previous analysis showed most TCR beta V segments were productive about 90% or about 30% of the time.

Material for sequencing was PBMCs. The TCR was taken from a man aged 50 or older in good health and CMV-seronegative. The V and J genes are TRBV6-5 and TRBJ1-1; 8 bases agree with TRBD1. The CDR3 here is CASSRQGRTEAFF. Here the CDR3 DNA reads TGTGCCAGCAGTCGACAGGGGAGGACTGAAGCTTTCTTT.